The T cell receptor beta chain described here comes from a study of T cells in tumors after PD-1 blockade. Study at large: During anti-PD-1 treatment, some patients continued daily vismodegib 150 mg. On average, tumor samples gave about 25,000 TCR templates and approximately 6,000 unique clonotypes.

Profiled with immunoSEQ multiplex PCR; TCRdb holds only in-frame clones, not every one. The table has 7,000 to 9,500 clones, roughly two thirds seen once. Study outcomes and limitations: Approximately 41% of tumor TCR clonotypes were also found in blood.

Notes on this clone: The antigen remains undetermined.

Between the trimmed V and J ends, which lost 1 base and 1 base, there was a span of 11 bases. CDR3 size: 15 residues. The germline V gene encodes CDR1 SGHRS and CDR2 YFSETQ. This receptor was taken from a human donor with basal cell carcinoma. Here the sequenced sample was tumor tissue, taken after anti-PD-1 treatment. This chain connects TRBV5-1 to TRBJ2-5; D might be TRBD1 (6 bases). As DNA, the CDR3 is TGCGCCAGCAGCTTGTTTGACAGGAGCCAAGAGACCCAGTACTTC. It is translated as CASSLFDRSQETQYF.